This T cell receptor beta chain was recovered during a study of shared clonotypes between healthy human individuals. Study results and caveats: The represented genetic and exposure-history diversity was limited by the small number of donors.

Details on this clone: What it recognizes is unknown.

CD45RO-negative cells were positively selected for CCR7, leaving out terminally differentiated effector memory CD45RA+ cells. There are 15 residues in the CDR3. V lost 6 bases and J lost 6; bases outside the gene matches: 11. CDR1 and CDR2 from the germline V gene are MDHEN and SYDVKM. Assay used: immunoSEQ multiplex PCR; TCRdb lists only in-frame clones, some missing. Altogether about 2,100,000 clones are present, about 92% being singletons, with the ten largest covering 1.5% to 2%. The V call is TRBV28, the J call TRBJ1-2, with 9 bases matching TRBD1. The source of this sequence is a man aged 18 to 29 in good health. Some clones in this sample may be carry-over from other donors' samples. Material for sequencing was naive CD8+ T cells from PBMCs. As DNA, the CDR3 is TGTGCCAGCAGGGAGACAGGGGGAAGGTCAAATGGCTACACCTTC. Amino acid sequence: CASRETGGRSNGYTF.